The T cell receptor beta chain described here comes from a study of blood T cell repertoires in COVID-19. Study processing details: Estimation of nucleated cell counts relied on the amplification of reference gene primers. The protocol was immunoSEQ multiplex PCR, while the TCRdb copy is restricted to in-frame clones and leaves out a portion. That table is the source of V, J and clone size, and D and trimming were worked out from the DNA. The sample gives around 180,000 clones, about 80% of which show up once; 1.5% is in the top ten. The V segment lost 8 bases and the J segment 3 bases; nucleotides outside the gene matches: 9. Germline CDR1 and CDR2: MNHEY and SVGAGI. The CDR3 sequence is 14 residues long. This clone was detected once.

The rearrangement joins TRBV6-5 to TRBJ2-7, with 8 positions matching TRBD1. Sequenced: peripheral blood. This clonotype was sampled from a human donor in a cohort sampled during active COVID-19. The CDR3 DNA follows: TGTGCCAGCCAACCTGGGACAGGAGACTACGAGCAGTACTTC. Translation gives CASQPGTGDYEQYF.